A selection of T cell receptor beta chains follows, all from one sample in a study of cytomegalovirus exposure and HLA in healthy donors. TCRdb's copy holds only in-frame clones and misses some; the assay was immunoSEQ multiplex PCR. The sample includes over 200,000 clones, around nine tenths of them seen just once. Sequencing was done on a sample of PBMCs. The source is a woman aged 18-29 years in good health and CMV-seronegative. Each CDR3 is given with its conserved first and last residue. D genes are given only for firm matches. Clone size is stated in some rows and not others, as once, few, many or a class when expanded.

v_call: TRBV7-9; d_call: .; clone_size: .; j_call: TRBJ2-1; cdr3_nt: TGTGCCAGCAGCTTAGTGGGTACGGGAGAAGCGGGCAATGAGCAGTTCTTC; cdr3_aa: CASSLVGTGEAGNEQFF
v_call: TRBV18; d_call: .; clone_size: .; j_call: TRBJ1-2; cdr3_nt: TGTGCCAGCTCACCCTGGACAGTCTTTAACTATGGCTACACCTTC; cdr3_aa: CASSPWTVFNYGYTF
v_call: TRBV7-9; d_call: TRBD1; clone_size: .; j_call: TRBJ1-2; cdr3_nt: TGTGCCAGCAGCTTATTCGGGGCAGGGGGCAGTGGCTACACCTTC; cdr3_aa: CASSLFGAGGSGYTF
v_call: TRBV6-5; d_call: .; clone_size: once; j_call: TRBJ2-7; cdr3_nt: TGTGCCAGCAGTTACTCCGGGGTTATCCACGAGCAGTACTTC; cdr3_aa: CASSYSGVIHEQYF
v_call: TRBV27; d_call: .; clone_size: .; j_call: TRBJ1-1; cdr3_nt: TGTGCCAGCAGCCTCGGTCCTTACACTGAAGCTTTCTTT; cdr3_aa: CASSLGPYTEAFF
v_call: TRBV10-3; d_call: .; clone_size: few; j_call: TRBJ1-3; cdr3_nt: TGTGCCATCAGTGAGACCCAGGGCTCTGGAAACACCATATATTTT; cdr3_aa: CAISETQGSGNTIYF
v_call: TRBV5-6; d_call: TRBD1; clone_size: .; j_call: TRBJ2-5; cdr3_nt: TGTGCCAGCAGCCCCGGACCGGGACAGGGGGGGGAGACCCAGTACTTC; cdr3_aa: CASSPGPGQGGETQYF
v_call: TRBV5-1; d_call: .; clone_size: .; j_call: TRBJ2-5; cdr3_nt: TGCGCCAGCAGCTTGCGAGGATCGCAATCACAAGAGACCCAGTACTTC; cdr3_aa: CASSLRGSQSQETQYF
v_call: TRBV7-9; d_call: .; clone_size: .; j_call: TRBJ1-5; cdr3_nt: TGTGCCAGCAGCTTAGGCGGGGATCAGCCCCAGCATTTT; cdr3_aa: CASSLGGDQPQHF
v_call: TRBV6-1; d_call: .; clone_size: .; j_call: TRBJ1-3; cdr3_nt: TGTGCCAGCGGAAAGACAGCTGGAAACACCATATATTTT; cdr3_aa: CASGKTAGNTIYF
v_call: TRBV7-3; d_call: .; clone_size: once; j_call: TRBJ2-5; cdr3_nt: TGTGCCAGCAGCTTCGAGCACCGTGAGACCCAGTACTTC; cdr3_aa: CASSFEHRETQYF
v_call: TRBV19; d_call: TRBD2; clone_size: .; j_call: TRBJ2-7; cdr3_nt: TGTGCCAGTTCCCTTGGACTAGCTGGGGAGCAGTACTTC; cdr3_aa: CASSLGLAGEQYF
v_call: TRBV6-5; d_call: .; clone_size: .; j_call: TRBJ2-1; cdr3_nt: TGTGCCAGCAGTTACGTCAAGGGGTATGAGCAGTTCTTC; cdr3_aa: CASSYVKGYEQFF
v_call: TRBV19; d_call: .; clone_size: .; j_call: TRBJ2-7; cdr3_nt: TGTGCCAGTAGCTCGTTCATACAGGGAGACGAGCAGTACTTC; cdr3_aa: CASSSFIQGDEQYF
v_call: TRBV10-1; d_call: .; clone_size: .; j_call: TRBJ2-5; cdr3_nt: TGCGCCAGCAGCCTTGGACACAATCAAGAGACCCAGTACTTC; cdr3_aa: CASSLGHNQETQYF
v_call: TRBV19; d_call: TRBD2; clone_size: .; j_call: TRBJ2-3; cdr3_nt: TGTGCCAGTAGTATAGCTGGCGGGAGGGTGTTTGGGGATACGCAGTATTTT; cdr3_aa: CASSIAGGRVFGDTQYF
v_call: TRBV7-9; d_call: .; clone_size: once; j_call: TRBJ1-2; cdr3_nt: TGTGCCAGCAGCTTAGCCCAACGGGAAAATTCAAACTATGGCTACACCTTC; cdr3_aa: CASSLAQRENSNYGYTF
v_call: TRBV7-2; d_call: TRBD2; clone_size: .; j_call: TRBJ2-1; cdr3_nt: TGTGCCAGCACCCCGGGGGGGACCTACAATGAGCAGTTCTTC; cdr3_aa: CASTPGGTYNEQFF
v_call: TRBV6-5; d_call: TRBD2; clone_size: .; j_call: TRBJ2-7; cdr3_nt: TGTGCCAGCAGTTCCACACGGACTAGCGGGGCCTACGAGCAGTACTTC; cdr3_aa: CASSSTRTSGAYEQYF